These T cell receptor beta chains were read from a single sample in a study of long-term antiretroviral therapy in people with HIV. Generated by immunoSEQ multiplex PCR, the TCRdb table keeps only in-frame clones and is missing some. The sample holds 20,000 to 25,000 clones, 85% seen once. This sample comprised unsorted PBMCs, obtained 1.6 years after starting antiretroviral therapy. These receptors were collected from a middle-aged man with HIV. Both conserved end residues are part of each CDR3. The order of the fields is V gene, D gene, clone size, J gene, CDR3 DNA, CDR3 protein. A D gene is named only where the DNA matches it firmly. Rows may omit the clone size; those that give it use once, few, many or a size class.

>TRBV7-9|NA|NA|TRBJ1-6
TGTGCCAGCAGCTTGAACTATAATTCACCCCTCCACTTT
CASSLNYNSPLHF
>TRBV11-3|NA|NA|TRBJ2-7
TGTGCCAGCAGCTTAGGGGGAGACTACGAGCAGTACTTC
CASSLGGDYEQYF
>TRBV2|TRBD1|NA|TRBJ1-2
TGTGCCAGCATAGGACAGGCTTATGGCTACACCTTC
CASIGQAYGYTF
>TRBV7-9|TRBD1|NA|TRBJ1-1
TGTGCCAGCAGCCTGGACAGGGGCACTGAAGCTTTCTTT
CASSLDRGTEAFF
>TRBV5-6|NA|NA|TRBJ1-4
TGTGCCAGCAGCTTAATCGCAACTAATGAAAAACTGTTTTTT
CASSLIATNEKLFF
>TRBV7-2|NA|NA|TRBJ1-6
TGTGCCAGCAGCTTAATAGGGGGTAATAATTCACCCCTCCACTTT
CASSLIGGNNSPLHF
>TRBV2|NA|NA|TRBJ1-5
TGTGCCAGCAGTGAAAGTTGGGGATTTAGCAATCAGCCCCAGCATTTT
CASSESWGFSNQPQHF
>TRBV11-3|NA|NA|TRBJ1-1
TGTGCCAGCAGCTTAGCCGGGGGGCTCTCGGGCACTGAAGCTTTCTTT
CASSLAGGLSGTEAFF
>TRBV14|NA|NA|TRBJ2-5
TGTGCCAGCAGCCTCGCGGAGGAGGAGACCCAGTACTTC
CASSLAEEETQYF
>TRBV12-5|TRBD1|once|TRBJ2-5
TGTGCTAGTGGTTCCTACCTTAGGCAGGGGGCCGGAGAGACCCAGTACTTC
CASGSYLRQGAGETQYF
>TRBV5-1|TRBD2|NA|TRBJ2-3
TGCGCCAGCAGCTATAGGGCTAGCGGGGCGTCAGATACGCAGTATTTT
CASSYRASGASDTQYF
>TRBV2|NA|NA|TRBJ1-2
TGTGCCAGCAGCAACACAGGGCACCTAACTGCTAACTATGGCTACACCTTC
CASSNTGHLTANYGYTF
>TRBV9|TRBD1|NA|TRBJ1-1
TGTGCCAGCAGCCCACGGACAGGGTTGAACACTGAAGCTTTCTTT
CASSPRTGLNTEAFF
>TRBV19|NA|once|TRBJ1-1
TGTGCCAGTAGCCCAGGGAGGACTGAAGCTTTCTTT
CASSPGRTEAFF
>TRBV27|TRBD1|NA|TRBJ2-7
TGTGCCAGCAGTTTAAGGACAGGGTCCTACTCCTACGAGCAGTACTTC
CASSLRTGSYSYEQYF
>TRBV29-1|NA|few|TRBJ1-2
TGCAGCGTTGAATCTCCCGAAATTTTCTACTATGGCTACACCTTC
CSVESPEIFYYGYTF
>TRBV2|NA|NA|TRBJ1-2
TGTGCCAGCAGGACCGGGACCCCGGGCTATGGCTACACCTTC
CASRTGTPGYGYTF
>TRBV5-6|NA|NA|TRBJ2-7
TGTGCCAGCAGCGTGGGGCAGGGCGGGGTCGAGCAGTACTTC
CASSVGQGGVEQYF
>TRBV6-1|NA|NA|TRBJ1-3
TGTGCCAGCAGTGGAGCGCGGGGGGCCGGAAACACCATATATTTT
CASSGARGAGNTIYF
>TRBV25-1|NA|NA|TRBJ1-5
TGTGCCAGCAGTGAATATGAGGCAGGGGAAGATCAGCCCCAGCATTTT
CASSEYEAGEDQPQHF
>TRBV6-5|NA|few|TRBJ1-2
TGTGCCAGCAGCCTTGGGGGGTCTGGCTACACCTTC
CASSLGGSGYTF
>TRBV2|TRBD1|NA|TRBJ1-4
TGTGCCAGCAGTAAAACTGGACAGGGGGAGGTTTCAACTAATGAAAAACTGTTTTTT
CASSKTGQGEVSTNEKLFF
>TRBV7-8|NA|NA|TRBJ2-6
TGTGCCAGCAGCTTAAAGGGAGCCGGGGCCAACGTCCTGACTTTC
CASSLKGAGANVLTF
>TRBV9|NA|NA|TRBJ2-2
TGTGCCAGCAGCCCACCGGGACCCCTCTTCGCCGGGGAGCTGTTTTTT
CASSPPGPLFAGELFF
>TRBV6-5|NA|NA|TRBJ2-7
TGTGCCAGCAGTTTGGGCAGTACCTACGAGCAGTACTTC
CASSLGSTYEQYF
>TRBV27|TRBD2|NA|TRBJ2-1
TGTGCCAGCAGGATAAGCGGGGGGGCCATAAATGAGCAGTTCTTC
CASRISGGAINEQFF
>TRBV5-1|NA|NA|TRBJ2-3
TGCGCCAGCAGCTCCCCGAGCACAGATACGCAGTATTTT
CASSSPSTDTQYF
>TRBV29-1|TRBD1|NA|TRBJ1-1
TGCAGCGTTGTATCTCGATCCGGGACAGGTCCTAACCCGAACACTGAAGCTTTCTTT
CSVVSRSGTGPNPNTEAFF
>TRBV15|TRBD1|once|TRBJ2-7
TGTGCCACCAGCAGAGTAGGGGGCGCAGGCGAGCAGTACTTC
CATSRVGGAGEQYF
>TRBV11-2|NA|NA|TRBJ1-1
TGTGCCAGCAGCTTAAACTTTCGGGGGGCTGAAGCTTTCTTT
CASSLNFRGAEAFF
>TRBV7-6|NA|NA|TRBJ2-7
TGTGCCAGCAGCTTAGAAGGTGTTGGGCCACCGCGGGACGAGCAGTACTTC
CASSLEGVGPPRDEQYF